This T cell receptor beta chain was sequenced in a study of beta chain features in type 1 diabetes. Germline CDR1 is SGHRS and CDR2 is YFSETQ. V shed 2 bases, J shed 0 bases, and the junction held 2 bases outside the gene matches. The length of the CDR3 is 16 residues. Each sorted population was over 95% pure. Study findings and constraints: A moderate, significant TCRB CDR3 shortening appeared in type 1 diabetes across four CD4+ subsets.

Only one count was recorded for this clone. Its antigen remains unidentified. The investigators reverse transcribed all of the isolated RNA, so they sequenced expressed TCRB transcripts. Measured with immunoSEQ multiplex PCR; TCRdb has only the in-frame clones, and not every one. The data hold some 120,000 clones, with approximately 15% observed a single time. The J gene is TRBJ2-1, the V gene TRBV5-1; 10 bases are shared with TRBD2. This clonotype was obtained from a man younger than 30 with type 1 diabetes. Sequencing was performed on central memory CD4+ T cells from blood. The DNA for the CDR3 is TGCGCCAGCAGCTTAAGCGGGAGGGCCTCCTACAATGAGCAGTTCTTC. Amino acid sequence: CASSLSGRASYNEQFF.